A selection of T cell receptor beta chains follows, all from one sample in a study of T cells in Graves' hyperthyroidism and ophthalmopathy. A single record per CDR3 protein comes from TCRdb applying MiXCR to the multiplex PCR reads. The data show tens of thousands of distinct CDR3 sequences, with around 48% seen just once and about 6% held by the top ten. Sample: blood. Receptors were obtained from a woman between 45 and 60 years old with Graves' hyperthyroidism that later progressed to Graves' ophthalmopathy. The CDR3 runs from the conserved cysteine through the conserved F or W. D genes are given only for firm matches. Clone size is not always given. Where it is, it says once, few, many or a class for expanded clones.

d_call j_call clone_size v_call cdr3_aa cdr3_nt
TRBD1 TRBJ1-2 many TRBV30 CAWTINRGGYGYTF TGTGCCTGGACCATAAACAGGGGTGGCTATGGCTACACCTTC
- TRBJ2-1 many TRBV5-1 CASSLSILGGYNEQFF TGCGCCAGCAGCTTGTCTATTCTAGGGGGTTACAATGAGCAGTTCTTC
TRBD2 TRBJ2-1 - TRBV18 CASSRLTSGAYNEQFF TGTGCCAGCTCACGGTTGACTAGCGGGGCCTACAATGAGCAGTTCTTC
- TRBJ2-1 - TRBV6-5 CASSFQKTYNEQFF TGTGCCAGCAGTTTCCAGAAGACCTACAATGAGCAGTTCTTC
- TRBJ1-5 - TRBV7-9 CASSLGRGSNQPQHF TGTGCCAGCAGCTTAGGTAGGGGTAGCAATCAACCCCAGCATTTT
- TRBJ2-2 many TRBV5-1 CASSWTGDTGELFF TGCGCCAGCAGCTGGACGGGAGACACCGGGGAGCTGTTTTTT
TRBD1 TRBJ1-1 once TRBV29-1 CSVSGTGGYTEAFF TGCAGCGTCTCCGGGACAGGGGGTTACACTGAAGCTTTCTTT
- TRBJ2-1 many TRBV20-1 CSAGDSLKRHEQFF TGCAGTGCTGGAGATTCACTTAAGAGGCATGAGCAGTTCTTC
TRBD1 TRBJ2-5 - TRBV12-3/TRBV12-4 CASSMTGGVQPQYF TGTGCCAGCAGTATGACAGGGGGGGTTCAGCCCCAGTACTTC
TRBD2 TRBJ2-2 - TRBV7-2 CASSVGLAGKGELFF TGTGCCAGCAGCGTGGGACTAGCGGGAAAAGGGGAGCTGTTTTTT
- TRBJ1-4 many TRBV19 CASTPGTHFLFF TGTGCCAGTACCCCCGGGACACATTTCTTGTTTTTT
- TRBJ2-1 many TRBV4-1 CASSQEVVAKQFF TGCGCCAGCAGCCAAGAAGTGGTAGCAAAGCAGTTCTTC
- TRBJ2-7 - TRBV2 CASSELGPAYEQYF TGTGCCAGCAGTGAATTAGGGCCCGCCTACGAGCAGTACTTC
TRBD2 TRBJ2-3 many TRBV6-5 CASSPATSGRYDTQYF TGTGCCAGCAGTCCAGCGACTAGCGGGAGGTATGATACGCAGTATTTT
- TRBJ2-3 - TRBV29-1 CSVDRQSLMETTGTQYF TGCAGCGTTGATCGGCAAAGTCTGATGGAGACCACAGGTACGCAGTATTTT
- TRBJ1-6 many TRBV2 CASSGQKNSPLHF TGTGCCAGCAGTGGTCAAAAGAATTCACCCCTCCACTTT
- TRBJ1-1 once TRBV4-1 CASSQPQGNIEAFF TGCGCCAGCAGCCAACCACAGGGTAACATCGAAGCTTTCTTT
- TRBJ1-6 - TRBV10-3 CAISEPGTPLHF TGTGCCATCAGTGAGCCAGGGACACCCCTCCACTTT
- TRBJ1-5 many TRBV12-3/TRBV12-4 CASSLAENQPQHF TGTGCCAGCAGTTTAGCTGAGAATCAGCCCCAGCATTTT
TRBD2 TRBJ2-7 many TRBV9 CASSVAPSGVAEQYF TGTGCCAGCAGCGTAGCCCCTAGCGGGGTAGCCGAGCAGTACTTC
TRBD1 TRBJ1-5 - TRBV5-8 CASSERTGVGNQPQHF TGTGCCAGCAGCGAAAGGACAGGCGTTGGGAATCAGCCCCAGCATTTT
TRBD1 TRBJ1-6 medium-sized TRBV7-3 CASSSTGQDNSPLHF TGTGCCAGCAGCTCTACGGGACAGGATAATTCACCCCTCCACTTT
- TRBJ1-1 few TRBV11-2 CASSLDQYVGTEAFF TGTGCCAGCAGCTTAGATCAGTACGTGGGCACTGAAGCTTTCTTT
- TRBJ1-1 many TRBV30 CACIAGSTEAFF TGTGCCTGCATAGCAGGGAGCACTGAAGCTTTCTTT
TRBD1 TRBJ1-4 many TRBV7-8 CASSERSSGQKTLGEKLFF TGTGCCAGCAGCGAAAGAAGTTCGGGACAGAAGACTTTGGGTGAAAAACTGTTTTTT
TRBD1 TRBJ1-1 - TRBV6-4 CASTPGQGTEAFF TGTGCCAGCACCCCGGGACAGGGAACTGAAGCTTTCTTT
- TRBJ2-1 - TRBV20-1 CSAPRQGGSNEQFF TGCAGTGCTCCCCGACAGGGAGGGAGCAATGAGCAGTTCTTC
- TRBJ1-2 - TRBV29-1 CSLGDLNYGYTF TGCAGCTTAGGGGATTTGAACTATGGCTACACCTTC
- TRBJ2-7 - TRBV12-5 CASGSYTKSEQYF TGTGCTAGTGGTTCCTACACTAAGTCCGAGCAGTACTTC
- TRBJ2-7 - TRBV5-1 CASSLDPVYEQYF TGCGCCAGCAGCTTGGATCCAGTGTACGAGCAGTACTTC
- TRBJ2-7 - TRBV29-1 CSVDKDSGTYERYF TGCAGCGTAGACAAGGACAGCGGAACCTACGAGCGGTACTTC
- TRBJ1-2 - TRBV5-4 CASSWGGAGYGYTF TGTGCCAGCAGCTGGGGGGGGGCAGGGTACGGCTACACCTTC
TRBD2 TRBJ2-7 - TRBV20-1 CSAPSSSGGVDEQYF TGCAGTGCACCATCTTCTAGCGGGGGGGTTGACGAACAGTACTTC
TRBD2 TRBJ2-3 medium-sized TRBV24-1 CATHGTSGCSCADTQYF TGTGCCACCCATGGGACTAGCGGGTGCAGTTGCGCAGATACGCAGTATTTT
- TRBJ2-5 many TRBV2 CASGPRIQETQYF TGTGCCAGCGGACCCCGGATACAAGAGACCCAGTACTTC
TRBD2 TRBJ2-2 - TRBV6-5 CASTGRVSGSTGELFF TGTGCCAGCACTGGGCGGGTTAGCGGGAGTACCGGGGAGCTGTTTTTT
- TRBJ2-1 - TRBV11-1 CAISLAAYSYNEQFF TGTGCCATCAGCTTAGCGGCCTACTCCTACAATGAACAGTTCTTC
- TRBJ2-6 - TRBV7-3 CASSLSIRDTGANVLTF TGTGCCAGCAGCTTAAGTATTCGAGACACCGGGGCCAACGTCCTGACTTTC
- TRBJ1-2 - TRBV9 CASSVEQANDGYTF TGTGCCAGCAGCGTAGAACAGGCCAACGATGGCTACACCTTC
- TRBJ1-5 - TRBV5-5 CASSGTALHSNHPHHF TGTGCCAGCAGCGGTACAGCTCTCCATAGCAATCATCCCCACCATTTT
TRBD2 TRBJ2-4 many TRBV20-1 CSASRTSAAKNIQYF TGCAGTGCTAGTCGGACTAGCGCGGCCAAAAACATTCAGTACTTC
- TRBJ1-2 - TRBV20-1 CSASSPDKRNYGYTF TGCAGTGCCTCGTCCCCGGACAAAAGAAACTATGGCTACACCTTC
TRBD1 TRBJ2-3 - TRBV5-1 CASSAWTGGLILRTDTQYF TGTGCCAGCAGCGCCTGGACAGGGGGCTTGATACTACGCACAGATACGCAGTATTTT
- TRBJ2-1 - TRBV2 CASSEAIGSSYNEQFF TGTGCCAGCAGTGAAGCAATAGGGAGCTCCTACAATGAGCAGTTCTTC
- TRBJ1-6 once TRBV12-3/TRBV12-4 CASSFAGTNSPLHF TGTGCCAGCAGTTTTGCGGGGACTAATTCACCCCTCCACTTT
TRBD2 TRBJ2-3 many TRBV19 CASSIDTGTSGSAADTQYF TGTGCCAGTAGTATAGACACCGGGACTAGCGGGAGTGCTGCAGATACGCAGTATTTT
- TRBJ1-2 many TRBV5-4 CASSLGQNYGYTF TGTGCCAGCAGCTTGGGACAGAACTATGGCTACACCTTC
- TRBJ2-5 - TRBV2 CASRPEGHLGETQYF TGTGCCAGCAGGCCCGAAGGACACCTGGGAGAAACCCAGTACTTC
TRBD2 TRBJ2-5 many TRBV20-1 CSSGTISLETQYF TGCAGTTCCGGGACTATAAGTCTAGAGACCCAGTACTTC
TRBD1 TRBJ1-1 many TRBV29-1 CSAADRGLTEAFF TGCAGCGCCGCGGACAGGGGACTCACTGAAGCTTTCTTT
- TRBJ2-3 many TRBV7-3 CASSLYQETDTQYF TGTGCCAGCAGCTTATACCAGGAAACAGATACGCAGTATTTT
- TRBJ2-5 - TRBV12-5 CASGLVHREETQYF TGTGCTAGTGGTTTGGTACACAGGGAAGAGACCCAGTACTTC
- TRBJ1-4 - TRBV20-1 CSASPWEYEKLFF TGCAGTGCTAGTCCCTGGGAATATGAAAAACTGTTTTTT